Following are 3 T cell receptor beta chains from one sample sequenced in a study of T cells in women clearing cervical HPV infection. Here immunoSEQ multiplex PCR was the method, and the copy in TCRdb shows in-frame clones only, minus some. This sample's clone table lists tens of thousands of clones. The sample was blood buffy coat. Receptors were obtained from a woman between 18 and 69 years old with a cervical HPV16 infection that either progressed to CIN3+ or cleared (not recorded which).

As regards this clone: At one of its ends the junction is not consistent with the germline gene, which may arise from a read error. The read gets to within 3 residues of the CDR3 end, and the germline J gene fills in the rest. The V gene is TRBV14, the J gene TRBJ2-2; 7 positions agree with TRBD1. The length of the CDR3 is 16 residues. Germline V gene lookup returns CDR1 SGHDN and CDR2 FVKESK. CDR3 DNA, as far as it was read: TGTGCCAGCAGCCACCACGGGACAGCGAAAACCGGGGAG. It yields the protein CASSHHGTAKTGE. The complete CDR3 protein is CASSHHGTAKTGELFF. The full variable domain, in which reference TRBV14 and TRBJ2-2 provide the parts outside the CDR3, is EAGVTQFPSHSVIEKGQTVTLRCDPISGHDNLYWYRRVMGKEIKFLLHFVKESKQDESGMPNNRFLAERTGGTYSTLKVQPAELEDSGVYFCASSHHGTAKTGELFFGEGSRLTVL.

Concerning this clone: The CDR3 end is not reached by the read, which stops 3 residues before it; the germline J gene fills it in. The chain joins TRBV2 to TRBJ1-6; D remains ambiguous. Looked up from germline, CDR1 is SNHLY and CDR2 is FYNNEI. The CDR3 contains 14 residues. Trimming cost V 3 bases and J 3 bases, with 6 bases left between them. CDR3 protein: CASSESVYNSPLHF. CDR3 DNA (partial): TGTGCCAGCAGTGAGTCCGTCTATAATTCACCC. Looking up the rest from reference TRBV2 and TRBJ1-6 gives the full variable domain: EPEVTQTPSHQVTQMGQEVILRCVPISNHLYFYWYRQILGQKVEFLVSFYNNEISEKSEIFDDQFSVERPDGSNFTLKIRSTKLEDSAMYFCASSESVYNSPLHFGNGTRLTVT.

A word on this clone: The CDR3 goes on 3 residues after the read ends, and that part is filled in from the germline J gene. This rearrangement joins TRBV6-4 to TRBJ2-1; 11 positions agree with TRBD2. Germline CDR1 and CDR2: MRHNA and SNTAGT. CDR3 size: 14 residues. V was pared by 6 bases and J by 5 bases, with 3 bases of the junction left unmatched. Partial CDR3 DNA: TGTGCCAGCAGAAAGGGACTAGCGGACAATGAG. It translates to CASRKGLADNE. The whole CDR3 sequence is CASRKGLADNEQFF.